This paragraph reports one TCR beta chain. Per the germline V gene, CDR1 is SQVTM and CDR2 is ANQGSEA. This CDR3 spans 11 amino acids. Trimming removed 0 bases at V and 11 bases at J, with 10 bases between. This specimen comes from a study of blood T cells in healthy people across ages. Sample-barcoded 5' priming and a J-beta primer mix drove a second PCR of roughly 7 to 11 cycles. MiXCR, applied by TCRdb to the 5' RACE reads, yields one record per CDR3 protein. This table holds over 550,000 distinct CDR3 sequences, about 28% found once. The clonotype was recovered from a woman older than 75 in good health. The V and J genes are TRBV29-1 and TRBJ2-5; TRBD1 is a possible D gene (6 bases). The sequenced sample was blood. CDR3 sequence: CSVEDGGVQYF. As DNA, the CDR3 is TGCAGCGTTGAAGATGGGGGCGTGCAGTACTTC. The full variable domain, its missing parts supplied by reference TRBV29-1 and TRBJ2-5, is SAVISQKPSRDICQRGTSLTIQCQVDSQVTMMFWYRQQPGQSLTLIATANQGSEATYESGFVIDKFPISRPNLTFSTLTVSNMSPEDSSIYLCSVEDGGVQYFGPGTRLLVL.